These 6 T cell receptor beta chains originate from one sample sequenced in a study of CD8 T cells in Susac syndrome. An amount of RNA that ranged from roughly 0.45 to 1 ug was reverse transcribed with random hexamers. TCRdb redid the calling of the immunoSEQ multiplex PCR reads with MiXCR, one entry per CDR3 protein. The repertoire includes more than 150,000 distinct CDR3 sequences, under 95% of them detected once, and 0.08% sits in the top ten. Sequenced material: CD4+ T cells from PBMCs. These TCRs come from a human donor in good health.

The chain has TRBV7-2 and TRBJ1-2; D uncertain. V shed 1 base and J shed 2 bases, with 8 bases lying between them. Germline lookup yields CDR1 SGHTA and CDR2 FQGNSA. The CDR3 has 14 residues. CDR3: CASSLGRINYGYTF. CDR3 sequence (DNA): TGTGCCAGCAGCTTAGGACGGATAAACTATGGCTACACCTTC.

The J gene is TRBJ2-7, the V gene TRBV29-1, with D maybe TRBD1 (6 bases). The CDR3 totals 14 residues. Trimming left V 7 bases short and J 3 bases short, with 19 bases between. Germline lookup yields CDR1 SQVTM and CDR2 ANQGSEA. The CDR3 sequence is CSASVGQGIYEQYF. In DNA, the CDR3 is TGCAGCGCCTCAGTAGGGCAGGGGATCTACGAGCAGTACTTC.

The CDR3 DNA sequence: TGCAGTGCTAGAGACGCAGGGAGGGGCAATCAGCCCCAGCATTTT. Its protein product is CSARDAGRGNQPQHF. The chain uses TRBV20-1 and TRBJ1-5, with D tentatively TRBD1 (5 bases). The CDR3 runs 15 residues. Germline assignment: CDR1 DFQATT and CDR2 SNEGSKA (reference sequence). V lost 0 bases and J lost 2, with 11 bases in between.

This chain connects TRBV24-1 to TRBJ2-4, with D possibly matching TRBD2 (6 bases). The V end was cut by 4 bases, the J end by 6 bases, with 18 bases between. The CDR3 is 16 residues long. Germline-derived CDR1 and CDR2 are KGHDR and SFDVKD. Here the CDR3 reads CATSDAAGPAGNIQYF. The CDR3, as DNA: TGTGCCACCAGTGACGCGGCTGGCCCAGCGGGAAACATTCAGTACTTC.

V gene TRBV4-3 combines with J gene TRBJ2-1; 11 bases are a match to TRBD2. V shed 2 bases and J 4 bases; nucleotides not matched to a gene: 7. CDR3 length: 17 residues. CDR1 is LGHNA and CDR2 is YSLEER in the germline V gene. CDR3: CASSQRPSSGGYNEQFF. The DNA of the CDR3 is TGCGCCAGCAGCCAACGACCCTCTAGCGGGGGGTACAATGAGCAGTTCTTC.

This rearrangement joins TRBV30 to TRBJ2-2, with unresolved D. Trimming left V 3 bases short and J 9 bases short, with 8 bases between. Germline loops: CDR1 GTSNPN, CDR2 SVGIG (reference sequence). The CDR3 length is 11 residues. CDR3 region: CAWRDPRELFF. CDR3 nucleotides: TGTGCCTGGAGGGACCCCCGGGAGCTGTTTTTT.